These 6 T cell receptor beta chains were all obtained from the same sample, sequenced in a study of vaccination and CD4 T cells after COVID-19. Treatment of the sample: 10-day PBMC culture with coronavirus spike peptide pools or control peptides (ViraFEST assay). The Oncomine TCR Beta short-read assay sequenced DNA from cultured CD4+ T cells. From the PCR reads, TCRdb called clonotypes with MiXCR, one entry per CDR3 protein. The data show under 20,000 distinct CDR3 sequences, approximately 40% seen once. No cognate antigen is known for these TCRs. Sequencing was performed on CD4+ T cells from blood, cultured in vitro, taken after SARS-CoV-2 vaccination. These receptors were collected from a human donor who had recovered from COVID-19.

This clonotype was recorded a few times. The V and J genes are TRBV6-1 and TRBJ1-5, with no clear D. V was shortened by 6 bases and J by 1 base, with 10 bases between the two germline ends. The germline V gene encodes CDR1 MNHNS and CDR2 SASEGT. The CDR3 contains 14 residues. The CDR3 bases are TGTGCCAGCAGCGGTGGCGGCAGCAATCAGCCCCAGCATTTT. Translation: CASSGGGSNQPQHF.

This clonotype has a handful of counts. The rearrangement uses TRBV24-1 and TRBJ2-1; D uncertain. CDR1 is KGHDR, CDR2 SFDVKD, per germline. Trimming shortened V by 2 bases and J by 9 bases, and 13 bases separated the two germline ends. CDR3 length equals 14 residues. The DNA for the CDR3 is TGTGCCACCAGTGATTCACGGAAAGGTTTTGAGCAGTTCTTC. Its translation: CATSDSRKGFEQFF.

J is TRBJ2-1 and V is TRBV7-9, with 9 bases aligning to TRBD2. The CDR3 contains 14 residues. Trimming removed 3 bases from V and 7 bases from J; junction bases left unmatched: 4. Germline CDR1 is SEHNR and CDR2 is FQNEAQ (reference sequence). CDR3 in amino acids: CASSFSGGQNEQFF. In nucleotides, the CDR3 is TGTGCCAGCAGCTTTAGCGGGGGCCAGAATGAGCAGTTCTTC.

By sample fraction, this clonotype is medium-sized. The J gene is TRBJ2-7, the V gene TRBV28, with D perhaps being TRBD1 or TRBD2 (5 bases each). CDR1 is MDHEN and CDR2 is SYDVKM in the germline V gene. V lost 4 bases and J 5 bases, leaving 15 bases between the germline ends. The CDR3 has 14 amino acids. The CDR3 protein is CASSSGRDADEQYF. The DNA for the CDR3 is TGTGCCAGCAGTTCGGGACGGGATGCTGACGAGCAGTACTTC.

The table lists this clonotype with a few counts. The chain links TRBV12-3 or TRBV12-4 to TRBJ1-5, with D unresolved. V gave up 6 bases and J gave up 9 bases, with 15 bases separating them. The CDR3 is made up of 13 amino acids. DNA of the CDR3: TGTGCCAGCAGCCTGGCGCTAGCGGGGCCCCAGCATTTT. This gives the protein CASSLALAGPQHF.

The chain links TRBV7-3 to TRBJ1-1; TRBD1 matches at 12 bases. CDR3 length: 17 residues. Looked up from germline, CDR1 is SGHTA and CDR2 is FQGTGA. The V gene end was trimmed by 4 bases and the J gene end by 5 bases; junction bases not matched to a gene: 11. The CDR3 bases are TGTGCCAGCAGCTCACCCAACGGGGACAGGGGGCTGACTGAAGCTTTCTTT. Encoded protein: CASSSPNGDRGLTEAFF.